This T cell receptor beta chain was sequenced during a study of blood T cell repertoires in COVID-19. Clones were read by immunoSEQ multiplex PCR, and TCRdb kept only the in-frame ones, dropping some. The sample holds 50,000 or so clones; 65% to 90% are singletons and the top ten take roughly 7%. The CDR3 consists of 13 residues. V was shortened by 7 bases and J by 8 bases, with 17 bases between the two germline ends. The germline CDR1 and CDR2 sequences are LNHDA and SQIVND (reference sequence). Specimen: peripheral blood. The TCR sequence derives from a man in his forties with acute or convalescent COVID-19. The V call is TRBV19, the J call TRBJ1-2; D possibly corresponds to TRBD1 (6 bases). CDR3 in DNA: TGTGCCAGTAATGGGGACAATGGGGAAGGCTACACCTTC. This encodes CASNGDNGEGYTF.